The 31 T cell receptor beta chains in this list originate from one sample, sequenced in a study of CD4 T cells in relation to SARS-CoV-2 and coronaviruses. Here immunoSEQ multiplex PCR was the method, and the copy in TCRdb shows in-frame clones only, minus some. The table has about 21,000 clones, just over 75% seen once; the top ten hold 15% to 20%. The unexposed donors gave CD4+ T cells in about 2011-2018, prior to COVID-19. The cells were cultured for 10 days before CD4+ T cells were isolated. Their antigens remain unidentified. What was sequenced was CD4+ T cells from PBMCs, cultured in vitro. These receptors originate from a human donor in good health.

V gene TRBV7-2 combines with J gene TRBJ2-3; D gene ambiguous. CDR1 is SGHTA and CDR2 is FQGNSA in the germline V gene. The CDR3 extends over 13 amino acids. V was pared by 5 bases and J by 1 base, with 7 bases between. CDR3 sequence (DNA): TGTGCCAGCAGCCCCCTTGGCACAGATACGCAGTATTTT. It yields the protein CASSPLGTDTQYF.

V and J are TRBV5-1 and TRBJ1-2; 7 bases line up with TRBD1. Germline-derived CDR1 and CDR2 are SGHRS and YFSETQ. The V gene end was trimmed by 5 bases and the J gene end by 4 bases; junction bases not matched to a gene: 11. The CDR3 extends over 15 amino acids. The CDR3 DNA follows: TGCGCCAGCAGGGGTGGGACAGAGACGTTCTATGGCTACACCTTC. Protein product: CASRGGTETFYGYTF. The complete variable domain, with remaining parts taken from reference TRBV5-1 and TRBJ1-2, reads KAGVTQTPRYLIKTRGQQVTLSCSPISGHRSVSWYQQTPGQGLQFLFEYFSETQRNKGNFPGRFSGRQFSNSRSEMNVSTLELGDSALYLCASRGGTETFYGYTFGSGTRLTVV.

The V call is TRBV28, the J call TRBJ2-2; weak D call: TRBD1 (5 bases). Trimming removed 2 bases from V and 4 bases from J, with 20 bases in between. The CDR3 has 18 residues. Germline CDR1 and CDR2: MDHEN and SYDVKM. This CDR3 is CASSLGRARGRGTGELFF. The CDR3 region has the DNA TGTGCCAGCAGTTTAGGCCGTGCGCGAGGAAGGGGCACCGGGGAGCTGTTTTTT. Looking up the rest from reference TRBV28 and TRBJ2-2 gives the full variable domain: DVKVTQSSRYLVKRTGEKVFLECVQDMDHENMFWYRQDPGLGLRLIYFSYDVKMKEKGDIPEGYSVSREKKERFSLILESASTNQTSMYLCASSLGRARGRGTGELFFGEGSRLTVL.

CDR3 nucleotide sequence: TGTGCCACCAGTCCATCCGAAGACTATGGCTACACCTTC. Amino acids: CATSPSEDYGYTF. The V gene is TRBV24-1, the J gene TRBJ1-2; no definite D call. This CDR3 region has 13 residues. Trimming took 6 bases from V and 3 from J, leaving 10 bases between them. Germline loops: CDR1 KGHDR, CDR2 SFDVKD.

The chain employs TRBV5-1 and TRBJ2-2; 9 bases are a match to TRBD1. The CDR3 covers 16 residues. Germline lookup yields CDR1 SGHRS and CDR2 YFSETQ. After removal of 3 bases from V and 4 bases from J, the junction contained 7 bases not matched to a gene. CDR3: CASSSPGQGATGELFF. The CDR3 nucleotides are TGCGCCAGCAGCTCTCCGGGACAGGGAGCCACCGGGGAGCTGTTTTTT.

The V gene is TRBV3-1 (or the pseudogene TRBV3-2), the J gene TRBJ2-6, with a possible D match to TRBD2 (6 bases). Trimming stripped 6 bases from V and 2 bases from J, with 14 bases between. This CDR3 spans 16 amino acids. Germline V gene data show CDR1 as LGHDT and CDR2 as YNNKEL (reference sequence). The CDR3 sequence: CASRQWREAGANVLTF. The CDR3 DNA reads as TGTGCCAGCAGACAATGGAGGGAGGCTGGGGCCAACGTCCTGACTTTC.

This clone counts as large. The V call is TRBV18, the J call TRBJ1-4; D is uncertain. Trimming left V 3 bases short and J 11 bases short, with 13 bases between. From germline, CDR1 is KGHSH and CDR2 LQKENI. CDR3 length equals 13 residues. In DNA, the CDR3 is TGTGCCAGCTCACCCCCCCCTCCGTCGAAACTGTTTTTT. Amino acid sequence: CASSPPPPSKLFF.

This clone was seen once. This rearrangement joins TRBV7-9 to TRBJ2-3; 8 nucleotides line up with TRBD2. The J segment lost 4 bases and the V segment lost 6 bases, leaving 9 bases of the junction unmatched. CDR1 and CDR2 from the germline V gene are SEHNR and FQNEAQ (reference sequence). The CDR3 loop spans 15 amino acids. The DNA for the CDR3 is TGTGCCAGCAGGGGGTTAGCGGGACCTGCAGATACGCAGTATTTT. As protein: CASRGLAGPADTQYF.

The chain employs TRBV3-1 (or the pseudogene TRBV3-2) and TRBJ1-1; tentatively, D is TRBD1 (6 bases). Trimming took 4 bases from V and 1 from J, leaving 10 bases between them. Germline loops: CDR1 LGHDT, CDR2 YNNKEL (reference sequence). The CDR3 contains 14 residues. The DNA of the CDR3 is TGTGCCAGCAGCCCTCAGGGGTCGAACACTGAAGCTTTCTTT. Amino acids: CASSPQGSNTEAFF.

The chain recombines TRBV5-1 with TRBJ1-3, with D possibly TRBD1 on 6 matching bases. The CDR3 is made up of 16 amino acids. Per germline, CDR1 SGHRS and CDR2 YFSETQ. Deletions cut 3 bases from V and 0 bases from J, with 13 bases between. CDR3 in amino acids: CASSSETGNSGNTIYF. The CDR3 DNA reads TGCGCCAGCAGCTCCGAGACAGGAAACTCTGGAAACACCATATATTTT. The full variable domain, in which reference TRBV5-1 and TRBJ1-3 provide the parts outside the CDR3, is KAGVTQTPRYLIKTRGQQVTLSCSPISGHRSVSWYQQTPGQGLQFLFEYFSETQRNKGNFPGRFSGRQFSNSRSEMNVSTLELGDSALYLCASSSETGNSGNTIYFGEGSWLTVV.

This clone was observed a single time. J is TRBJ1-1 and V is TRBV10-3; D remains unclear. Germline CDR1 reads ENHRY; CDR2 reads SYGVKD. V was shortened by 10 bases and J by 2 bases, with 11 bases between the two germline ends. The CDR3 has 12 residues. The CDR3 here is CATSGINTEAFF. DNA for the CDR3: TGTGCCACCTCGGGGATCAACACTGAAGCTTTCTTT.

The chain couples TRBV5-1 to TRBJ1-5; D gene unclear. The CDR3 has 18 residues. Germline V gene data show CDR1 as SGHRS and CDR2 as YFSETQ. Between the trimmed V and J ends, which lost 3 bases and 0 bases, there was a span of 19 bases. CDR3 amino acids: CASSSGPWSPNSNQPQHF. The CDR3 coding sequence is TGCGCCAGCAGCTCAGGACCTTGGAGTCCAAATAGCAATCAGCCCCAGCATTTT.

The chain uses TRBV28 and TRBJ1-3, with unresolved D. The CDR3 sequence is 17 residues long. Germline V CDR1 and CDR2: MDHEN, SYDVKM. Trimming removed 1 base at V and 1 base at J, with 14 bases between. CDR3 DNA sequence: TGTGCCAGCAGTTTATATCAGCCGGTGGAATCTGGAAACACCATATATTTT. Its translation: CASSLYQPVESGNTIYF.

The chain carries TRBV27 and TRBJ2-1, with TRBD2 identical over 7 bases. The germline gives CDR1 MNHEY, CDR2 SMNVEV (reference sequence). V lost 0 bases to trimming and J lost 4 bases; unmatched junction nucleotides: 6. The CDR3 is 16 amino acids. The CDR3 sequence is CASSLSAGERYNEQFF. In DNA, the CDR3 is TGTGCCAGCAGTTTATCGGCGGGGGAGAGGTACAATGAGCAGTTCTTC.

This clone appeared once. The chain recombines TRBV5-1 with TRBJ2-3, with D tentatively TRBD1 or TRBD2 (5 bases each). Germline V lookup: CDR1 SGHRS, CDR2 YFSETQ. With 0 bases removed from V and 2 bases from J, the gap between germline ends came to 13 bases. This CDR3 contains 16 residues. CDR3 in DNA: TGCGCCAGCAGCTTGGGAGGGACCCAGAACACAGATACGCAGTATTTT. Translation: CASSLGGTQNTDTQYF. The full variable domain, in which reference TRBV5-1 and TRBJ2-3 provide the parts outside the CDR3, is KAGVTQTPRYLIKTRGQQVTLSCSPISGHRSVSWYQQTPGQGLQFLFEYFSETQRNKGNFPGRFSGRQFSNSRSEMNVSTLELGDSALYLCASSLGGTQNTDTQYFGPGTRLTVL.

In this sample, this clone turned up a few times. In DNA, the CDR3 is TGTGCCAGTAGTGAAGACAGGGCGGTATGGGCTTTCTTT. Its translation is CASSEDRAVWAFF. This chain uses TRBV19 with TRBJ1-1; the match to TRBD1 covers 7 bases. The J segment lost 11 bases and the V segment lost 5 bases, leaving 11 bases of the junction unmatched. The germline CDR1 and CDR2 sequences are LNHDA and SQIVND (reference sequence). This CDR3 is built from 13 residues.

The CDR3 here is CASSQSTGTSYNSPLHF. The CDR3, as DNA: TGCGCCAGCAGTCAATCTACGGGGACCTCCTATAATTCACCCCTCCACTTT. The genes are TRBV23-1 and TRBJ1-6; TRBD1 might be the D (5 bases). Being an ORF, TRBV23-1 has a function that is uncertain. Trimming removed 0 bases from V and 0 bases from J, with 9 bases in between. This CDR3 spans 17 amino acids.

The CDR3 reads CAWSAETGRGNQPQHF. CDR3 DNA: TGTGCCTGGAGTGCTGAGACAGGGCGAGGGAATCAGCCCCAGCATTTT. The chain employs TRBV30 and TRBJ1-5; TRBD1 matches 7 bases. Germline V gives CDR1 GTSNPN, CDR2 SVGIG (reference sequence). Trimming cost V 1 base and J 4 bases; bases outside gene matches: 10. The CDR3 has 16 amino acids.

The rearrangement links TRBV6-5 to TRBJ1-5, with TRBD1 as a possible D gene (6 bases). Per germline, CDR1 MNHEY and CDR2 SVGAGI. V was cut by 6 bases and J by 6 bases, with 18 bases left in between. CDR3 size: 15 residues. This CDR3 is CASSSLGGAGQPQHF. In DNA form, the CDR3 reads TGTGCCAGCAGCTCCTTGGGGGGCGCGGGTCAGCCCCAGCATTTT.

This clone was detected once. The chain uses TRBV6-5 and TRBJ2-5; D remains unclear. Trimming pared 5 bases from V and 3 bases from J, leaving 13 bases between. The CDR3 loop spans 14 amino acids. Germline V gene data show CDR1 as MNHEY and CDR2 as SVGAGI. The CDR3: CASSPRRVEETQYF. The CDR3 DNA reads as TGTGCCAGCAGTCCTCGCCGGGTTGAAGAGACCCAGTACTTC.

The count of this clone is one. The gene calls are TRBV19 and TRBJ1-5; D is unclear. The ends were cut back, 2 bases at V and 0 bases at J, with 5 bases in the middle. The germline V gene encodes CDR1 LNHDA and CDR2 SQIVND (reference sequence). This CDR3 contains 14 residues. The CDR3: CASSIKGSNQPQHF. The CDR3, as DNA: TGTGCCAGTAGTATAAAGGGTAGCAATCAGCCCCAGCATTTT.

The chain recombines TRBV24-1 with TRBJ2-3, with TRBD1 identical over 12 bases. Losses at the gene ends were 2 bases for V and 6 bases for J; bases not matched to a gene: 8. This CDR3 comprises 17 residues. The germline V gene encodes CDR1 KGHDR and CDR2 SFDVKD. The CDR3 coding sequence is TGTGCCACCAGTGATTCCGGGACAGGGGGCAAATTGGATACGCAGTATTTT. Translated: CATSDSGTGGKLDTQYF.

The rearrangement joins TRBV28 to TRBJ1-1; weak D call: TRBD1 (5 bases). The V gene's germline CDR1 is MDHEN and CDR2 SYDVKM. This CDR3 has 14 amino acids. The germline V and J ends were trimmed by 8 bases and 5 bases, with 18 bases remaining between them. CDR3 sequence (DNA): TGTGCCAGCCACACGGGGCCACCCTTGACTGAAGCTTTCTTT. Residues: CASHTGPPLTEAFF.

The chain has TRBV6-5 and TRBJ1-2, with TRBD1 matching 10 bases. From germline, CDR1 is MNHEY and CDR2 SVGAGI. This CDR3 has 16 residues. The V gene end was trimmed by 1 base and the J gene end by 8 bases; junction bases not matched to a gene: 10. CDR3 nucleotides: TGTGCCAGCAGTTACTGGGACAGGGGTGTTTTGGAGGGCTACACCTTC. It is translated as CASSYWDRGVLEGYTF.

This rearrangement joins TRBV18 to TRBJ1-1, with TRBD1 as a possible D gene (5 bases). The germline V gene encodes CDR1 KGHSH and CDR2 LQKENI. The germline V and J ends were trimmed by 1 base and 0 bases, with 12 bases remaining between them. The CDR3 is made up of 16 amino acids. CDR3 DNA sequence: TGTGCCAGCTCACCACGGGACGGCGCCATGAACACTGAAGCTTTCTTT. Translating it yields CASSPRDGAMNTEAFF.

The rearrangement links TRBV5-6 to TRBJ1-1; TRBD1 matches at 9 bases. The CDR3 extends over 15 amino acids. The junction had 7 bases not matched to a gene; V was cut back by 4 bases and J by 3 bases. Germline assignment: CDR1 SGHDT and CDR2 YYEEEE. CDR3 coding DNA: TGTGCCAGCAGCAAGAACAGGGGGCGCGACACTGAAGCTTTCTTT. Its protein is CASSKNRGRDTEAFF.

This rearrangement joins TRBV19 to TRBJ1-1; no clear D. The CDR3 sequence is 14 residues long. Germline assignment: CDR1 LNHDA and CDR2 SQIVND (reference sequence). Trimming stripped 1 base from V and 6 bases from J, with 12 bases between. The CDR3 nucleotides are TGTGCCAGTAGTATAGCGGAGTCAGGCGCTGAAGCTTTCTTT. As protein: CASSIAESGAEAFF.

The J gene is TRBJ1-2, the V gene TRBV11-2, with D tentatively TRBD1 (5 bases). The V gene's germline CDR1 is SGHAT and CDR2 FQNNGV. V dropped 5 bases and J dropped 1 base, with 14 bases sitting between them. The CDR3 has 15 amino acids. The CDR3 reads CASSPGTHGNYGYTF. The CDR3 nucleotides read TGTGCCAGCAGCCCTGGGACCCACGGTAACTATGGCTACACCTTC. The entire variable domain, with the rest obtained from reference TRBV11-2 and TRBJ1-2, is as follows: EAGVAQSPRYKIIEKRQSVAFWCNPISGHATLYWYQQILGQGPKLLIQFQNNGVVDDSQLPKDRFSAERLKGVDSTLKIQPAKLEDSAVYLCASSPGTHGNYGYTFGSGTRLTVV.

This clone was observed a single time. This chain links TRBV27 with TRBJ1-5; 7 bases are shared with TRBD1. J lost 1 base, V lost 5 bases, and 8 bases had no gene match. The CDR3 has 16 residues. CDR1 is MNHEY, CDR2 SMNVEV, per germline (reference sequence). In DNA, the CDR3 is TGTGCCAGCAGTAAGGGACAGCTCTTAAGCAATCAGCCCCAGCATTTT. Protein product: CASSKGQLLSNQPQHF.

The rearrangement joins TRBV30 to TRBJ2-5; TRBD1 is a possible D gene (6 bases). Germline V gene data show CDR1 as GTSNPN and CDR2 as SVGIG (reference sequence). The germline V and J ends were trimmed by 0 bases and 5 bases, with 10 bases remaining between them. This CDR3 has 13 amino acids. CDR3 coding DNA: TGTGCCTGGAGTGTAGGGGGAGTGGAGACCCAGTACTTC. Its translation: CAWSVGGVETQYF.

This clone has just a few counts. The chain carries TRBV10-1 and TRBJ1-2; 11 bases are a match to TRBD1. J was trimmed by 7 bases and V by 5 bases; bases with no gene match: 12. Germline CDR1 reads WNHNN; CDR2 reads SYGVQD (reference sequence). The CDR3 has 16 residues. The CDR3 nucleotides read TGCGCCAGCAGTTACGAACAGGACAGGGGGCTTGGTGGCTACACCTTC. Translated: CASSYEQDRGLGGYTF.